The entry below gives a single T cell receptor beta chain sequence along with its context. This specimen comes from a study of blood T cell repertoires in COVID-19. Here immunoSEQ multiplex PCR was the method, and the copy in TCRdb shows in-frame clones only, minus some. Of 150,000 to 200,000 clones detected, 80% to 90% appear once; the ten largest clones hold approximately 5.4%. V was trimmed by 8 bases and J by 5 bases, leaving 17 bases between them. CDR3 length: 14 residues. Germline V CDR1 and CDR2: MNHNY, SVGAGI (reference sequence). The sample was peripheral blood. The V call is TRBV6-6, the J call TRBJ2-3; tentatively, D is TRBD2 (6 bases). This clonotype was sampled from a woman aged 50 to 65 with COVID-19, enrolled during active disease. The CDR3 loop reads CASAGGTVLDTQYF. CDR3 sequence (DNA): TGTGCCAGCGCGGGCGGGACTGTCTTAGATACGCAGTATTTT.